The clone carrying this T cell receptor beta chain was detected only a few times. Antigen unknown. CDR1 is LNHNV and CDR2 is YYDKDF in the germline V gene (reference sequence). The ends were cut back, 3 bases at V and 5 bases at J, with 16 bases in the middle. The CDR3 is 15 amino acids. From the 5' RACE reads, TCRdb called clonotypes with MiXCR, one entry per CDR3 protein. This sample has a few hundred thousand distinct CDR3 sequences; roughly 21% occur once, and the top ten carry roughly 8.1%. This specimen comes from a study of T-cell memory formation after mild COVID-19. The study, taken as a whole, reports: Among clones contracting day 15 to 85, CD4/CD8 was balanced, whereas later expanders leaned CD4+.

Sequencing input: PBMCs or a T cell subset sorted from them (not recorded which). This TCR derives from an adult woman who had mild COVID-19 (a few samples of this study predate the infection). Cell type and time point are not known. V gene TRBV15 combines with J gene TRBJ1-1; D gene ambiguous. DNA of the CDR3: TGTGCCACCAGCAGGGACTATAGGGAGATGACTGAAGCTTTCTTT. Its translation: CATSRDYREMTEAFF.